A single TCR beta chain is shown here with its context. The source of the sample is a study of long-term antiretroviral therapy in people with HIV. Samples held roughly 0.85-11 million cryopreserved PBMC, and DNA extraction followed. The authors ran the immunoSEQ assay, v3.0, at survey level. Sequencing efforts were directed toward about 35,000-50,000 T-cell genomes per sample. The method was immunoSEQ multiplex PCR; TCRdb's version includes in-frame clones alone and lacks a portion of them. The repertoire consists of about 21,000 clones, with 82% occurring once and the leading ten covering 4.5% to 6.5%. Germline-derived CDR1 and CDR2 are SGDLS and YYNGEE. Between the trimmed V and J ends, which lost 0 bases and 7 bases, there was a span of 7 bases. CDR3 length: 12 amino acids.

The material was unsorted PBMCs, obtained 0.2 years after starting antiretroviral therapy. The TCR was taken from a woman in her 30s with HIV. The chain couples TRBV9 to TRBJ1-2; D unclear. Written as DNA, the CDR3 is TGTGCCAGCAGCGTAGCTGCGGGTGGCTACACCTTC. It yields the protein CASSVAAGGYTF.